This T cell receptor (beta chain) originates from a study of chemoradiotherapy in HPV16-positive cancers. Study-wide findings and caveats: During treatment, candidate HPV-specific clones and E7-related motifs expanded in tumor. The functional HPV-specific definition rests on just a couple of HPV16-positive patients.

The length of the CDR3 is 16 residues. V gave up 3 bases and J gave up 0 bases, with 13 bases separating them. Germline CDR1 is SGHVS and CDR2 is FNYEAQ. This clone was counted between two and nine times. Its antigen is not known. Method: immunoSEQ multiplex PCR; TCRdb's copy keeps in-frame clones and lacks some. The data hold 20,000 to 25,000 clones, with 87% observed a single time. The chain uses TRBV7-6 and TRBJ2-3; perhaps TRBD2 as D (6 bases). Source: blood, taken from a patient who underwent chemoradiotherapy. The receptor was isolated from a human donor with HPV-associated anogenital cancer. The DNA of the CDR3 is TGTGCCAGCAGCTTGGTAGCGGCTTCTAGCACAGATACGCAGTATTTT. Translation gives CASSLVAASSTDTQYF.